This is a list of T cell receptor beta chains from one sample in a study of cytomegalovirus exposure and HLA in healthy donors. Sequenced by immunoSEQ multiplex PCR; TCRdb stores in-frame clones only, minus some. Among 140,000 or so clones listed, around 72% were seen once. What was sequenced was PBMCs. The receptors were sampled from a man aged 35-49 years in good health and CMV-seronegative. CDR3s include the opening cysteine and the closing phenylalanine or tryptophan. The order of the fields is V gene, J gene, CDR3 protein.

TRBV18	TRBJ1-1	CASSPGATNTEAFF
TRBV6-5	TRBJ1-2	CASRSTGLDGYTF
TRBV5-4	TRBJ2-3	CASRGGTGITIRASTDTQYF
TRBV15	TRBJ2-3	CATSKAGTGGAGTDTQYF
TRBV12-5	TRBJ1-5	CASGLWETRFQPQHF
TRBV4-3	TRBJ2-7	CASSQGLAGFEQYF
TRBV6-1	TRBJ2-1	CASPKEVSEQFF
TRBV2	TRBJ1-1	CASRAPGQGAYRAEAFF
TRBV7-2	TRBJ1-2	CASRLTGNGYTF
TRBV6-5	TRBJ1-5	CASSPGQGGQPQHF
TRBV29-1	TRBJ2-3	CSVVLSTDTQYF